Reported below is one TCR beta chain. Its specificity is not known. Germline lookup yields CDR1 MNHNS and CDR2 SASEGT. The CDR3 has 14 residues. TCRdb reanalyzed the 5' RACE reads and collapses them to one entry per CDR3 protein, without DNA. The sample has 300,000 to 350,000 distinct CDR3 sequences. The source of the sample is a study of monozygotic twins with inflammatory bowel disease. General study points: Twin pairs that were concordant did not differ from discordant pairs in repertoire similarity, possibly from limited power. Among patients, repertoires may have gained variability from differing immunosuppressive treatments. Resolution of different T cell subtypes was not achieved. Sharing of clonotypes with others was lower in IBD patients than in healthy twins, and this was especially so with disease activity.

This chain joins TRBV6-1 and TRBJ2-4; TCRdb's D call, TRBD1, is unchecked because there is no DNA. The receptor was isolated from a human donor with ulcerative colitis or Crohn's disease, or a healthy co-twin of an affected twin (not recorded which). The sequencing sample was made of blood. CDR3 loop: CASSAQGSKNIQYF.